This TCR beta chain was captured in a study of CD8 T cells in ankylosing spondylitis. Study-level findings and limits: CD8+ by phenotype, disease-linked clones were relatively rare in peripheral blood. In ankylosing spondylitis blood, a motif of fewer than 10 highly homologous TCR beta variants appeared characteristic.

With molecular barcodes, quantitative 5'-RACE was used to make the TCR beta libraries. MiXCR was run by TCRdb on the 5' RACE reads, yielding one entry per CDR3 protein. The sample holds 180,000 or so distinct CDR3 sequences, approximately 10% seen once. This clonotype was counted many times. Its target is not known. In germline, CDR1 is SQVTM, CDR2 ANQGSEA. The CDR3 runs to 16 residues. Deletions cut 2 bases from V and 0 bases from J, with 16 bases between. The receptor was isolated from a male donor with ankylosing spondylitis or in good health (not recorded which). This rearrangement joins TRBV29-1 to TRBJ1-1; D not certain. Sequencing was performed on blood, either unsorted or a sorted T cell fraction (not recorded which). The CDR3 bases are TGCAGCGTTGAATTCCGCAGCAGGAGGATGAACACTGAAGCTTTCTTT. This sequence encodes CSVEFRSRRMNTEAFF.